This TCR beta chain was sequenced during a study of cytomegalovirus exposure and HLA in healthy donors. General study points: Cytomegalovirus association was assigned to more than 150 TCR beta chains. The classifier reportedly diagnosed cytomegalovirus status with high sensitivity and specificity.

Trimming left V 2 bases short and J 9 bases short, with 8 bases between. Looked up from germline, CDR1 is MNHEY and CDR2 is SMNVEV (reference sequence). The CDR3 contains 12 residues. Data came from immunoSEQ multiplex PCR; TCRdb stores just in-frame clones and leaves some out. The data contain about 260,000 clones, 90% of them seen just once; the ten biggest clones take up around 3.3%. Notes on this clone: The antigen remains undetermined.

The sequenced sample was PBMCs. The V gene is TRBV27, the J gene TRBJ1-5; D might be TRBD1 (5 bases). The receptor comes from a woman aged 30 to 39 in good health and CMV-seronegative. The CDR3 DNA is TGTGCCAGCAGTTTACTGGGGGGGCCCCAGCATTTT. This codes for CASSLLGGPQHF.